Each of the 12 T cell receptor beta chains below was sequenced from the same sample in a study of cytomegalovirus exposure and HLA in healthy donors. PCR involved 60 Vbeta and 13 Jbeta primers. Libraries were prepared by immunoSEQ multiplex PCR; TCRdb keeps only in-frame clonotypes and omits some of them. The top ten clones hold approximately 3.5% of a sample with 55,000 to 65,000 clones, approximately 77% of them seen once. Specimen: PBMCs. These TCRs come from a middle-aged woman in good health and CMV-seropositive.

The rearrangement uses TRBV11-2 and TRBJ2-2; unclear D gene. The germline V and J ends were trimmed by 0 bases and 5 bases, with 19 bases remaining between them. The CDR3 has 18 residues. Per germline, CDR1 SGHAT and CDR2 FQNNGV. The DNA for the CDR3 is TGTGCCAGCAGCTTAGAAGGATGGGTGGGCGCGATGACCGGGGAGCTGTTTTTT. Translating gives CASSLEGWVGAMTGELFF. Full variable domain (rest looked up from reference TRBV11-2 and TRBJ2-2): EAGVAQSPRYKIIEKRQSVAFWCNPISGHATLYWYQQILGQGPKLLIQFQNNGVVDDSQLPKDRFSAERLKGVDSTLKIQPAKLEDSAVYLCASSLEGWVGAMTGELFFGEGSRLTVL.

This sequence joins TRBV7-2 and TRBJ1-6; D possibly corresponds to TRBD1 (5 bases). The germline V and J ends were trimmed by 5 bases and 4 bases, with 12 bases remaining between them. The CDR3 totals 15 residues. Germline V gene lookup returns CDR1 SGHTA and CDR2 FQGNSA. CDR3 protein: CASSPGPAYNSPLHF. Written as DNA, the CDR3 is TGTGCCAGCAGCCCAGGGCCGGCTTATAATTCACCCCTCCACTTT.

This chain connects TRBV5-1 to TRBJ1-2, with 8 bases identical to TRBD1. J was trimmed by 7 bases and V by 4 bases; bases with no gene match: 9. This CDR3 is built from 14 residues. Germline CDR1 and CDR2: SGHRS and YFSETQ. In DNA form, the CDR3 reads TGCGCCAGCAGCCCCGGACAGGGATGGCGTGGCTACACCTTC. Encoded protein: CASSPGQGWRGYTF.

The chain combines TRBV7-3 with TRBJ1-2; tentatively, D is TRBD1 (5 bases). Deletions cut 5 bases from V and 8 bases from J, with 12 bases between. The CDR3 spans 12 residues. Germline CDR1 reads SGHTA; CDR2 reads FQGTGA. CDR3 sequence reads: CASSPTGGGYTF. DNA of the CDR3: TGTGCCAGCAGCCCCACCGGGGGAGGCTACACCTTC.

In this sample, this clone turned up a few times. This CDR3 is CASSPLNSPTEAFF. The CDR3 nucleotides read TGTGCCAGCTCACCACTAAACAGTCCGACTGAAGCTTTCTTT. V is TRBV18 and J is TRBJ1-1; D is ambiguous. The V end was cut by 1 base, the J end by 5 bases, with 11 bases between. The germline gives CDR1 KGHSH, CDR2 LQKENI. The CDR3 spans 14 residues.

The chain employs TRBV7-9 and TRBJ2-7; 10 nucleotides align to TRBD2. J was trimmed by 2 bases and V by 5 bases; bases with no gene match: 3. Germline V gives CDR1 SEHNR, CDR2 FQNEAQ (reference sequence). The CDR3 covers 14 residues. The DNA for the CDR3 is TGTGCCAGCAGCCCAGCGGGGGGGGCCTACGAGCAGTACTTC. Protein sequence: CASSPAGGAYEQYF.

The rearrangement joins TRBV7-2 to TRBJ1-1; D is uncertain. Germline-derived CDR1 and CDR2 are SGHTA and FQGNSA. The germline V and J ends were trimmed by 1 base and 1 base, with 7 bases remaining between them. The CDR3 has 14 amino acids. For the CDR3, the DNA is TGTGCCAGCAGCTTAGGTACCGGGAACACTGAAGCTTTCTTT. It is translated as CASSLGTGNTEAFF.

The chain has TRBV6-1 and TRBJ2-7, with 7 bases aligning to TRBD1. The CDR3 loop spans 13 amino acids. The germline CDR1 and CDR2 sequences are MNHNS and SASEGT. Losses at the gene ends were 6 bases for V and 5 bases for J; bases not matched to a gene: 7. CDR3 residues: CASSIEGAHEQYF. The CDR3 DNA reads TGTGCCAGCAGCATAGAGGGGGCCCACGAGCAGTACTTC.

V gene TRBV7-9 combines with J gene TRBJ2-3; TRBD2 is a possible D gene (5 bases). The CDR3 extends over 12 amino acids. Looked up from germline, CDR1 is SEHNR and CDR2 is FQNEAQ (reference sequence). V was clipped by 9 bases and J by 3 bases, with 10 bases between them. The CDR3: CARMDSTDTQYF. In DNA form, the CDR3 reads TGTGCCAGGATGGACTCGACAGATACGCAGTATTTT.

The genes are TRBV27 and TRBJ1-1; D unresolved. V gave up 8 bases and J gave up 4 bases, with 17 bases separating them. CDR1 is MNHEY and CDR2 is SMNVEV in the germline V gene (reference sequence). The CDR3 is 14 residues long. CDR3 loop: CASLPLLGSTEAFF. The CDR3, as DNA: TGTGCCAGCCTACCCCTGTTGGGGAGCACTGAAGCTTTCTTT.

The CDR3 DNA reads as TGTGCCAGCAGCTTAGAGCCCGGAGAGGTCGAGCAGTTCTTC. This encodes CASSLEPGEVEQFF. The chain is built from TRBV11-2 and TRBJ2-1; D is uncertain. The V gene lost 0 bases and the J gene lost 10 bases, with 13 bases spanning the gap. The CDR3 extends over 14 amino acids. Germline CDR1 and CDR2: SGHAT and FQNNGV.

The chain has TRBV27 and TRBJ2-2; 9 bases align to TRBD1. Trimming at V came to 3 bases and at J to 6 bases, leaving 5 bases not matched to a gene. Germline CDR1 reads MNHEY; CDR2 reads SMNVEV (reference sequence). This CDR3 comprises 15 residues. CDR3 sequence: CASSFSGQGSGELFF. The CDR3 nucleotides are TGTGCCAGCAGTTTCTCCGGACAGGGGTCCGGGGAGCTGTTTTTT.